The T cell receptor (beta chain) under discussion was sequenced for a study of cytomegalovirus exposure and HLA in healthy donors. Findings and caveats of the study: CMV serostatus was the only immune exposure information that was available. Later analysis identified several of the most significant clusters that appeared linked to common viral pathogens. Most observed TCR sequences were rare, whereas some public TCRs were detected in many donors.

The PCR ran on 60 Vbeta and 13 Jbeta primers. Assay: immunoSEQ multiplex PCR; the TCRdb copy retains only in-frame clones and omits some. Here the sample spans 150,000 to 200,000 clones, 68% being singletons. The CDR3 is 18 amino acids. V dropped 4 bases and J dropped 1 base, with 22 bases sitting between them. In germline, CDR1 is MNHEY, CDR2 SMNVEV (reference sequence). Regarding this clone: Its antigen is still unknown.

The chain joins TRBV27 to TRBJ1-1, with D tentatively TRBD1 (6 bases). This TCR derives from a woman aged 40 to 50 in good health and CMV-seropositive. Sequences were obtained from PBMCs. The CDR3 reads CASSSLGWQGSKNTEAFF. The CDR3 coding sequence is TGTGCCAGCAGTTCCCTTGGATGGCAGGGGTCGAAGAACACTGAAGCTTTCTTT.